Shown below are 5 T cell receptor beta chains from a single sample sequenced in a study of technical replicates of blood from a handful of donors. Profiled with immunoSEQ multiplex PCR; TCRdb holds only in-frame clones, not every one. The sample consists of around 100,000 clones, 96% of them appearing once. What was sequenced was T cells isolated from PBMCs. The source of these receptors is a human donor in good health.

CDR3 residues: CAISDSTGERLFF. As DNA, the CDR3 is TGTGCCATCAGTGATTCCACAGGGGAAAGGCTGTTTTTT. The chain couples TRBV10-3 to TRBJ2-2; 7 bases are a match to TRBD1. V lost 3 bases to trimming and J lost 13 bases; unmatched junction nucleotides: 8. The germline V gene has CDR1 ENHRY and CDR2 SYGVKD. The CDR3 is made up of 13 amino acids.

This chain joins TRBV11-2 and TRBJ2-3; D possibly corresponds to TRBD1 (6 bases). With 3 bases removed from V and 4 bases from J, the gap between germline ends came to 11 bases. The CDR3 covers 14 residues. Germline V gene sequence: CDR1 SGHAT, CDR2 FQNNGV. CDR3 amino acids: CASSFMGAADTQYF. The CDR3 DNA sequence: TGTGCCAGCAGCTTTATGGGGGCAGCAGATACGCAGTATTTT.

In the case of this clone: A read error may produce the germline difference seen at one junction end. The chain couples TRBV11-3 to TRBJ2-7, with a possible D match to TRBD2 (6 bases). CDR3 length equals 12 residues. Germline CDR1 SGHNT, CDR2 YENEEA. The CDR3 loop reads CASSLEGGRRTF. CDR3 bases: TGTGCCAGCAGCTTAGAGGGGGGTCGCAGAACCTTC.

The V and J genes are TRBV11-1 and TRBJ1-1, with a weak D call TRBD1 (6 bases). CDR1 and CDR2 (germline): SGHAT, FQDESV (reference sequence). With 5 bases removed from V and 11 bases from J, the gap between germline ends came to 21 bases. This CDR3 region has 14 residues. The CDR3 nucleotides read TGTGCCAGCAGCCTCCCCACAAGGGGGTTGGCGGCTTTCTTT. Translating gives CASSLPTRGLAAFF. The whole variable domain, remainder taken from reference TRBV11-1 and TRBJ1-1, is EAEVAQSPRYKITEKSQAVAFWCDPISGHATLYWYRQILGQGPELLVQFQDESVVDDSQLPKDRFSAERLKGVDSTLKIQPAELGDSAMYLCASSLPTRGLAAFFGQGTRLTVV.

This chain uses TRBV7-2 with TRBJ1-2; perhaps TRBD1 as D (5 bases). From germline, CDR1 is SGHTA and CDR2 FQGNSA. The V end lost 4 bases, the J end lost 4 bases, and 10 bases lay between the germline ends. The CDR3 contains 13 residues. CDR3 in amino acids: CASSSGLVYGYTF. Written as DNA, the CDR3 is TGTGCCAGCAGCTCGGGACTCGTCTATGGCTACACCTTC.